One and the same sample provided the 25 T cell receptor beta chains below, sequenced in a study of shared clonotypes between healthy human individuals. The repertoire was sequenced with immunoSEQ multiplex PCR; TCRdb's copy has only in-frame clones and lacks some. This sample has about 79,000 clones, with over 55% found just once. Sequencing was carried out using memory CD8+ T cells sorted from blood. Noted subset: CD45RO+ cells pooled with CCR7-negative TemRA cells. The receptors shown here come from a man aged 25 to 45 in good health.

The count of this clone is one. V and J are TRBV30 and TRBJ2-7; D is unresolved. Germline V lookup: CDR1 GTSNPN, CDR2 SVGIG (reference sequence). This CDR3 contains 13 residues. CDR3 amino acids: CAGSWIVGYEQYF. DNA of the CDR3: TGTGCGGGGTCGTGGATTGTGGGCTACGAGCAGTACTTC.

CDR3 sequence: CASSLINYEQYF. The CDR3 DNA is TGTGCCAGCAGTCTAATCAACTACGAGCAGTACTTC. The chain couples TRBV28 to TRBJ2-7; D not certain. Trimming stripped 5 bases from V and 3 bases from J, with 8 bases between. Germline-derived CDR1 and CDR2 are MDHEN and SYDVKM. This CDR3 is built from 12 residues.

The chain employs TRBV7-8 and TRBJ2-3; 9 bases line up with TRBD2. J lost 8 bases, V lost 1 base, and 10 bases had no gene match. The CDR3 length is 16 residues. Germline V lookup: CDR1 SGHVS, CDR2 FQNEAQ. CDR3 region: CASSLGLAEPLGTQYF. CDR3 DNA sequence: TGTGCCAGCAGCTTAGGACTAGCGGAGCCCCTCGGTACGCAGTATTTT.

The chain joins TRBV2 to TRBJ2-7; TRBD2 aligns across 8 bases. The CDR3 covers 14 residues. The J segment lost 2 bases and the V segment lost 5 bases, leaving 5 bases of the junction unmatched. Per the germline V gene, CDR1 is SNHLY and CDR2 is FYNNEI. CDR3 DNA sequence: TGTGCCAGCAGTTACTCGACTAGCGCCTACGAGCAGTACTTC. Encoded protein: CASSYSTSAYEQYF.

J is TRBJ2-5 and V is TRBV6-1; D could derive from TRBD1 or TRBD2 (5 bases each). The CDR3 consists of 12 residues. Looked up from germline, CDR1 is MNHNS and CDR2 is SASEGT. V was clipped by 7 bases and J by 4 bases, with 10 bases between them. The CDR3 reads CASNEGSETQYF. CDR3 DNA: TGTGCCAGCAATGAGGGGTCAGAGACCCAGTACTTC.

The DNA of the CDR3 is TGTGCCAGCAGCCCTCCGCAGCGGGATAGAAATGAGCAGTTCTTC. This encodes CASSPPQRDRNEQFF. The chain uses TRBV7-9 and TRBJ2-1; 7 bases fit TRBD2. CDR3 length: 15 amino acids. With V trimmed by 5 bases and J by 7 bases, 11 bases remained unmatched. The germline V gene has CDR1 SEHNR and CDR2 FQNEAQ (reference sequence). The variable domain in full, with the rest retrieved from reference TRBV7-9 and TRBJ2-1, is DTGVSQNPRHKITKRGQNVTFRCDPISEHNRLYWYRQTLGQGPEFLTYFQNEAQLEKSRLLSDRFSAERPKGSFSTLEIQRTEQGDSAMYLCASSPPQRDRNEQFFGPGTRLTVL.

The chain is built from TRBV12-2 and TRBJ2-1; TRBD2 was called by the table and not checked on the DNA. TRBV12-2 has pseudogene status. The CDR3 extends over 16 amino acids. The DNA for the CDR3 is TGTGCAAGTCGCTTAGCTCATATCGGAGGATCGGATGAGCAGTTCTTC. Translated: CASRLAHIGGSDEQFF.

In this sample, this clone turned up a few times. The sample carries other DNA sequences with the same CDR3. The chain has TRBV27 and TRBJ2-1; no clear D gene. Germline lookup yields CDR1 MNHEY and CDR2 SMNVEV (reference sequence). This CDR3 has 12 residues. The V and J ends lost 1 base and 8 bases respectively, with 6 bases between them. CDR3 region: CASSLFGDEQFF. Written as DNA, the CDR3 is TGTGCCAGCAGTTTATTCGGCGATGAGCAGTTCTTC.

The J gene is TRBJ2-6, the V gene TRBV6-4, with D hard to call. V lost 4 bases to trimming and J lost 0 bases, with 4 bases between them. Germline CDR1 and CDR2: MRHNA and SNTAGT. This CDR3 region has 14 residues. The CDR3 nucleotides are TGTGCCAGCAGTGGACACTCTGGGGCCAACGTCCTGACTTTC. Protein product: CASSGHSGANVLTF.

This clone has a handful of counts. The chain employs TRBV6-4 and TRBJ1-2; D call uncertain. Between the trimmed V and J ends, which lost 0 bases and 0 bases, there was a span of 8 bases. The CDR3 runs to 15 residues. In germline, CDR1 is MRHNA, CDR2 SNTAGT. This CDR3 is CASSDSAEANYGYTF. The CDR3 DNA is TGTGCCAGCAGTGACTCGGCGGAAGCTAACTATGGCTACACCTTC.

The chain links TRBV5-1 to TRBJ2-1, with TRBD2 as a possible D gene (6 bases). Germline CDR1 and CDR2: SGHRS and YFSETQ. This CDR3 region has 16 residues. Trimming removed 4 bases at V and 0 bases at J, with 14 bases between. CDR3 in DNA: TGCGCCAGCAGCCCGGGGGTGGTTTACTCCTACAATGAGCAGTTCTTC. This gives the protein CASSPGVVYSYNEQFF.

This clone was picked up many times. This CDR3 is also generated by other DNA sequences in the sample. The rearrangement links TRBV28 to TRBJ2-7, with a weak D call TRBD2 (5 bases). From germline, CDR1 is MDHEN and CDR2 SYDVKM. V shed 5 bases and J shed 0 bases, with 5 bases lying between them. This CDR3 spans 12 amino acids. CDR3 nucleotide sequence: TGTGCCAGCAGTGGGAGCTCCTACGAGCAGTACTTC. Translation gives CASSGSSYEQYF.

The sample holds many counts of this clone. V gene TRBV7-6 combines with J gene TRBJ2-6; tentatively, D is TRBD2 (5 bases). In germline, CDR1 is SGHVS, CDR2 FNYEAQ. With 0 bases removed from V and 2 bases from J, the gap between germline ends came to 11 bases. This CDR3 comprises 17 residues. CDR3 region: CASSLAGEGTGANVLTF. The CDR3 DNA reads TGTGCCAGCAGCTTAGCGGGAGAGGGTACTGGGGCCAACGTCCTGACTTTC. Filled out from reference TRBV7-6 and TRBJ2-6, the complete variable domain reads GAGVSQSPRYKVTKRGQDVALRCDPISGHVSLYWYRQALGQGPEFLTYFNYEAQQDKSGLPNDRFSAERPEGSISTLTIQRTEQRDSAMYRCASSLAGEGTGANVLTFGAGSRLTVL.

V is TRBV28 and J is TRBJ1-5, with D perhaps TRBD1 (5 bases). CDR1 and CDR2 from the germline V gene are MDHEN and SYDVKM. This CDR3 is 14 amino acids long. Trimming cost V 1 base and J 5 bases, with 9 bases left between them. CDR3 amino acids: CASSLLRGYQPQHF. In DNA, the CDR3 is TGTGCCAGCAGTTTATTACGGGGGTATCAGCCCCAGCATTTT. Using reference TRBV28 and TRBJ1-5 for the parts outside the CDR3, the full variable domain is DVKVTQSSRYLVKRTGEKVFLECVQDMDHENMFWYRQDPGLGLRLIYFSYDVKMKEKGDIPEGYSVSREKKERFSLILESASTNQTSMYLCASSLLRGYQPQHFGDGTRLSIL.

The chain joins TRBV19 to TRBJ1-5; D is undetermined. Germline CDR1 and CDR2: LNHDA and SQIVND (reference sequence). Deletions cut 6 bases from V and 4 bases from J, with 16 bases between. The CDR3 contains 15 residues. The CDR3 spells CASSNGLSGNQPQHF. In DNA, the CDR3 is TGTGCCAGTAGCAACGGACTCTCGGGAAATCAGCCCCAGCATTTT.

The chain has TRBV6-5 and TRBJ1-1; 7 nucleotides line up with TRBD1. The CDR3 is 14 amino acids. Germline V CDR1 and CDR2: MNHEY, SVGAGI. The trim removed 3 bases at V and 7 bases at J, leaving 8 bases unmatched. The CDR3 nucleotides read TGTGCCAGCAGTTATGACAGGGTAGCTGGTGAAGCTTTCTTT. It codes for CASSYDRVAGEAFF.

This clone was seen a handful of times. The chain is built from TRBV6-4 and TRBJ2-3; 12 bases agree with TRBD2. This CDR3 has 15 residues. The ends lost 2 bases at V and 3 bases at J; junction bases unmatched: 0. Germline CDR1 and CDR2: MRHNA and SNTAGT. The CDR3 loop is CASSDLAGGTDTQYF. CDR3 coding DNA: TGTGCCAGCAGTGACCTAGCGGGAGGGACAGATACGCAGTATTTT.

CDR3 DNA: TGTGCCAGCAGTACCTCAGTATACAATGAGCAGTTCTTC. Amino acids: CASSTSVYNEQFF. This rearrangement joins TRBV6-5 to TRBJ2-1; no clear D gene. CDR3 length: 13 amino acids. The ends were cut back, 5 bases at V and 4 bases at J, with 9 bases in the middle. The germline gives CDR1 MNHEY, CDR2 SVGAGI.

This clone was counted a few times. This chain connects TRBV7-9 to TRBJ2-7; 8 nucleotides agree with TRBD1. The CDR3 loop spans 12 amino acids. The junction had 0 bases not matched to a gene; V was cut back by 5 bases and J by 3 bases. Germline loops: CDR1 SEHNR, CDR2 FQNEAQ (reference sequence). CDR3 DNA: TGTGCCAGCAGCGGACAGGGCTACGAGCAGTACTTC. Translation: CASSGQGYEQYF. The variable domain in full, with the rest retrieved from reference TRBV7-9 and TRBJ2-7, is DTGVSQNPRHKITKRGQNVTFRCDPISEHNRLYWYRQTLGQGPEFLTYFQNEAQLEKSRLLSDRFSAERPKGSFSTLEIQRTEQGDSAMYLCASSGQGYEQYFGPGTRLTVT.

This clone was detected a few times. V gene TRBV7-9 combines with J gene TRBJ1-2, with 7 bases fitting TRBD1. J was trimmed by 3 bases and V by 6 bases; bases with no gene match: 7. Germline lookup yields CDR1 SEHNR and CDR2 FQNEAQ (reference sequence). This CDR3 is built from 14 residues. The CDR3 reads CASSSTGADYGYTF. The CDR3 DNA follows: TGTGCCAGCAGTTCCACAGGGGCCGACTATGGCTACACCTTC.

The chain combines TRBV7-9 with TRBJ2-3; D is unclear. V was trimmed by 3 bases and J by 1 base, leaving 20 bases between them. This CDR3 is built from 18 residues. Germline V gene lookup returns CDR1 SEHNR and CDR2 FQNEAQ (reference sequence). This CDR3 is CASSLVVASLTGTDTQYF. The CDR3, as DNA: TGTGCCAGCAGCTTGGTTGTGGCTTCACTAACCGGCACAGATACGCAGTATTTT.

This clone was seen only once. CDR3 in amino acids: CASGKIAGGRPVDTQYF. The CDR3 DNA reads TGTGCCAGCGGAAAGATAGCGGGAGGCCGACCGGTAGATACGCAGTATTTT. The chain uses TRBV5-4 and TRBJ2-3, with 10 bases matching TRBD2. V gave up 7 bases and J gave up 5 bases; unmatched junction bases: 16. This CDR3 comprises 17 residues. CDR1 and CDR2 (germline): SGHNT, YYREEE (reference sequence).

The chain couples TRBV19 to TRBJ2-7; D not certain. There are 11 residues in the CDR3. The V and J ends lost 10 bases and 4 bases respectively, with 11 bases between them. Germline V gene sequence: CDR1 LNHDA, CDR2 SQIVND (reference sequence). CDR3 nucleotides: TGTGCCACCAGATTGAATTACGAGCAGTACTTC. Protein: CATRLNYEQYF.

This chain uses TRBV13 with TRBJ2-1; 9 nucleotides match TRBD2. Germline loops: CDR1 PRHDT, CDR2 FYEKMQ (reference sequence). V was clipped by 1 base and J by 7 bases; unmatched bases: 5. The CDR3 spans 15 residues. The CDR3 region is CASSLAGLALNEQFF. The CDR3 coding sequence is TGTGCCAGCAGCTTAGCTGGACTAGCGCTAAATGAGCAGTTCTTC.

This clone was seen a handful of times. This sequence joins TRBV29-1 and TRBJ2-7; tentative D call: TRBD1 (5 bases). The ends were cut back, 2 bases at V and 5 bases at J, with 10 bases in the middle. The CDR3 extends over 12 amino acids. Per the germline V gene, CDR1 is SQVTM and CDR2 is ANQGSEA. The CDR3 nucleotides are TGCAGCGTTGAAAAAGGGGCCAACGAGCAGTACTTC. Protein product: CSVEKGANEQYF.